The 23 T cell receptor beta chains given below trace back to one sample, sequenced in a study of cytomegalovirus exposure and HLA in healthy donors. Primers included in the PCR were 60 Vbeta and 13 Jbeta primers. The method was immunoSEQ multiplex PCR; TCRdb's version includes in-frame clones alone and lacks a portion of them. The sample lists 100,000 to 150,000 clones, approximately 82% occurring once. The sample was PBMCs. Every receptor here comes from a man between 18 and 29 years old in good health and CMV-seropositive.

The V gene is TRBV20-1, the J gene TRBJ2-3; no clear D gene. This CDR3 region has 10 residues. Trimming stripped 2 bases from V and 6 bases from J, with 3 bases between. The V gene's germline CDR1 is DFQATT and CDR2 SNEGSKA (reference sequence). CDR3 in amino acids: CSARRDTQYF. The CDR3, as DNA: TGCAGTGCTAGACGTGATACGCAGTATTTT.

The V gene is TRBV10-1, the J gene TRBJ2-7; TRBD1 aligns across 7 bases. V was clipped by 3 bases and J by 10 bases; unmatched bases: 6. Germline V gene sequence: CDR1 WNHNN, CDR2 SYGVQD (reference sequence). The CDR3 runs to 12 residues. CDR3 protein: CASSDRQGPQYF. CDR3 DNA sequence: TGCGCCAGCAGTGATAGACAGGGACCTCAGTACTTC.

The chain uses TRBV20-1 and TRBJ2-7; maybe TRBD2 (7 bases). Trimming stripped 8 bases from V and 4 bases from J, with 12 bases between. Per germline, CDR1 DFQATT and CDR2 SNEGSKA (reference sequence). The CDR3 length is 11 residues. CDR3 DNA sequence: TGCAGTCCAAGGGGGGGTTACGAGCAGTACTTC. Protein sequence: CSPRGGYEQYF.

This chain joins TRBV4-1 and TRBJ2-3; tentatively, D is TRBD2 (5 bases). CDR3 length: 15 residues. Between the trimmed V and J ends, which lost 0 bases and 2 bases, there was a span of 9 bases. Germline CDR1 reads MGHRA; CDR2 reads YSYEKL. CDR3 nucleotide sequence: TGCGCCAGCAGCCAAGAGAGGAGGCCCACAGATACGCAGTATTTT. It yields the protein CASSQERRPTDTQYF.

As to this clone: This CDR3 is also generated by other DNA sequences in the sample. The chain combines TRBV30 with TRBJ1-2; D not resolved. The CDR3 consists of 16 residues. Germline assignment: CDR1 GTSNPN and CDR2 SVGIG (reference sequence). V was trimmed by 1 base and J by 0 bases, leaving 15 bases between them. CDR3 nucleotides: TGTGCCTGGAGTGACGTATGGCAGGCCTCTAACTATGGCTACACCTTC. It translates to CAWSDVWQASNYGYTF.

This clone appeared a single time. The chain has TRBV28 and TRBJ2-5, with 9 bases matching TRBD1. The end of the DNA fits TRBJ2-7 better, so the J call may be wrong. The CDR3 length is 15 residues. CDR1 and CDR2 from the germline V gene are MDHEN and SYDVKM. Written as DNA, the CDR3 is TGTGCCAGCAGTGAAGGACAGGGGAGCTCCTACGAGCAGTACTTC. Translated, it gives CASSEGQGSSYEQYF.

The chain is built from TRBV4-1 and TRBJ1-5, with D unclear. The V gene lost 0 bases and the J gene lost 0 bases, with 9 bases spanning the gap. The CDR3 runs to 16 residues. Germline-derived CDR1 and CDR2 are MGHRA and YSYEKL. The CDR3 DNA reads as TGCGCCAGCAGCCAAGATAGTGGCGGTAGCAATCAGCCCCAGCATTTT. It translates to CASSQDSGGSNQPQHF.

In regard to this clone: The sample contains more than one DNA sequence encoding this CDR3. The CDR3, as DNA: TGTGCCAGCAGCTTGGTAGTGACAGTATTACTCTATGGCTACACCTTC. Translation gives CASSLVVTVLLYGYTF. The rearrangement joins TRBV5-6 to TRBJ1-2, with D perhaps TRBD1 (5 bases). The CDR3 is 16 residues long. V dropped 0 bases and J dropped 4 bases, with 16 bases sitting between them. Germline V gene lookup returns CDR1 SGHDT and CDR2 YYEEEE. Full variable domain (missing parts from reference TRBV5-6 and TRBJ1-2): DAGVTQSPTHLIKTRGQQVTLRCSPKSGHDTVSWYQQALGQGPQFIFQYYEEEERQRGNFPDRFSGHQFPNYSSELNVNALLLGDSALYLCASSLVVTVLLYGYTFGSGTRLTVV.

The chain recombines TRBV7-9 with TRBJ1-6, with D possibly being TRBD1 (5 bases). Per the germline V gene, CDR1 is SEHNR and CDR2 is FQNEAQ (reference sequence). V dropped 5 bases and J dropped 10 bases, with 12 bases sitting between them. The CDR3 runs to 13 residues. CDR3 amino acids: CASSVQGKSPLHF. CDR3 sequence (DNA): TGTGCCAGCAGCGTCCAGGGCAAATCACCCCTCCACTTT.

CDR3: CSVRLPNTGELFF. The CDR3 DNA reads as TGCAGCGTTCGGTTACCGAACACCGGGGAGCTGTTTTTT. V and J are TRBV29-1 and TRBJ2-2, with D uncertain. V was shortened by 5 bases and J by 0 bases, with 7 bases between the two germline ends. The CDR3 runs 13 residues. In germline, CDR1 is SQVTM, CDR2 ANQGSEA.

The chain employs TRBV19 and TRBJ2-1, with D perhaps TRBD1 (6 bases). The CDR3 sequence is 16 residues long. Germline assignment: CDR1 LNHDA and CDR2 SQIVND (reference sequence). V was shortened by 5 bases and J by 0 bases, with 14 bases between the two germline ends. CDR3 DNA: TGTGCCAGTAGTCCAGGGGCTCGGAGCTCCTACAATGAGCAGTTCTTC. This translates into CASSPGARSSYNEQFF. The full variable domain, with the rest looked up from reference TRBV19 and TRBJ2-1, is DGGITQSPKYLFRKEGQNVTLSCEQNLNHDAMYWYRQDPGQGLRLIYYSQIVNDFQKGDIAEGYSVSREKKESFPLTVTSAQKNPTAFYLCASSPGARSSYNEQFFGPGTRLTVL.

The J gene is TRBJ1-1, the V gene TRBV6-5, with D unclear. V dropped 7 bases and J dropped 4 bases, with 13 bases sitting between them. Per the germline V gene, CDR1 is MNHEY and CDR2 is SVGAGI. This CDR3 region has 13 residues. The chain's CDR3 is CASIPPRGTEAFF. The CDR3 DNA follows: TGTGCCAGCATCCCGCCTCGAGGCACTGAAGCTTTCTTT.

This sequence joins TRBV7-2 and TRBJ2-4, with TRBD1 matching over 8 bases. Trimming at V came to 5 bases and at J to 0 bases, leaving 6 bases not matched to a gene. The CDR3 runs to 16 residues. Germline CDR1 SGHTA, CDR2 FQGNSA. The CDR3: CASSPTGGRAKNIQYF. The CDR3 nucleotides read TGTGCCAGCAGCCCTACAGGGGGAAGAGCCAAAAACATTCAGTACTTC. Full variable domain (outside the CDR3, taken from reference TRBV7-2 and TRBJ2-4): GAGVSQSPSNKVTEKGKDVELRCDPISGHTALYWYRQSLGQGLEFLIYFQGNSAPDKSGLPSDRFSAERTGGSVSTLTIQRTQQEDSAVYLCASSPTGGRAKNIQYFGAGTRLSVL.

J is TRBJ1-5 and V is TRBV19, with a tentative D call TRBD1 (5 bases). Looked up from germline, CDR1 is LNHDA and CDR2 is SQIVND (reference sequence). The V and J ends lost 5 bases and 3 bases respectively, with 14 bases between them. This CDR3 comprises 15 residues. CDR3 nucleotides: TGTGCCAGTAGTCCGGGGGGGACCCCCAATCAGCCCCAGCATTTT. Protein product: CASSPGGTPNQPQHF.

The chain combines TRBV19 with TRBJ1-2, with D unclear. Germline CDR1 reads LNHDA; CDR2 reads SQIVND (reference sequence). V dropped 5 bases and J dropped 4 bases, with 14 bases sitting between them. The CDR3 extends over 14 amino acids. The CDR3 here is CASSPGGGVYGYTF. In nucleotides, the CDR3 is TGTGCCAGTAGTCCAGGTGGAGGAGTCTATGGCTACACCTTC.

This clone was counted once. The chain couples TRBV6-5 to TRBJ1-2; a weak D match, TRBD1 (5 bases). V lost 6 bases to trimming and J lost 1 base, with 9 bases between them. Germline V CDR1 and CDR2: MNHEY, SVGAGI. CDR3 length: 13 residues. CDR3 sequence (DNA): TGTGCCAGCAGCCTCAGGGATAACTATGGCTACACCTTC. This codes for CASSLRDNYGYTF.

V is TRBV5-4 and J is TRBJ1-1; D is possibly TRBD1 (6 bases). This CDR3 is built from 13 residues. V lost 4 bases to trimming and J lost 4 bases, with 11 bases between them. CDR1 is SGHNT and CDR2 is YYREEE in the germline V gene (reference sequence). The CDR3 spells CASSPRTATEAFF. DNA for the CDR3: TGTGCCAGCAGCCCCAGGACAGCCACTGAAGCTTTCTTT. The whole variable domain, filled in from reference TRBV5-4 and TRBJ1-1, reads ETGVTQSPTHLIKTRGQQVTLRCSSQSGHNTVSWYQQALGQGPQFIFQYYREEENGRGNFPPRFSGLQFPNYSSELNVNALELDDSALYLCASSPRTATEAFFGQGTRLTVV.

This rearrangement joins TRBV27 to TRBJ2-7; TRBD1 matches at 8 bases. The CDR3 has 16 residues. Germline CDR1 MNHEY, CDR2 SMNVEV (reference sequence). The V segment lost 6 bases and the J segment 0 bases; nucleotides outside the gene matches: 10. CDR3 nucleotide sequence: TGTGCCAGCAGAAAAGGACAGGGCCTCTTCTCCTACGAGCAGTACTTC. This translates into CASRKGQGLFSYEQYF.

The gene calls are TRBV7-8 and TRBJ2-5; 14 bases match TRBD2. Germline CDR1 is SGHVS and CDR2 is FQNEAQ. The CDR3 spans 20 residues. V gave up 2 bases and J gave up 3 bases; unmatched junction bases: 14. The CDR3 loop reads CASSLMGWGTSGGVEETQYF. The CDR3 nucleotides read TGTGCCAGCAGCTTAATGGGCTGGGGGACTAGCGGGGGAGTCGAAGAGACCCAGTACTTC.

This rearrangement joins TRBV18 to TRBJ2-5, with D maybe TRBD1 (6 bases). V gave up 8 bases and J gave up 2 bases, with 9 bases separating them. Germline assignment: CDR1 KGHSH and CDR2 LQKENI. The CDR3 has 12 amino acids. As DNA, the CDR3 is TGTGCCAGCGTGGGACAACAAGAGACCCAGTACTTC. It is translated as CASVGQQETQYF. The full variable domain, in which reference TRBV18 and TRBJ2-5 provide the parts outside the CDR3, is NAGVMQNPRHLVRRRGQEARLRCSPMKGHSHVYWYRQLPEEGLKFMVYLQKENIIDESGMPKERFSAEFPKEGPSILRIQQVVRGDSAAYFCASVGQQETQYFGPGTRLLVL.

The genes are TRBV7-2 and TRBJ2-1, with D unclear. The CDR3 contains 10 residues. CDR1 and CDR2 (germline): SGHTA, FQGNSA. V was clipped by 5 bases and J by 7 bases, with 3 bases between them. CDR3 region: CASSPNEQFF. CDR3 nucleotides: TGTGCCAGCAGCCCTAATGAGCAGTTCTTC.

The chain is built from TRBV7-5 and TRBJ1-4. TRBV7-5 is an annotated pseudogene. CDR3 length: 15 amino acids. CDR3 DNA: TGTGCCAGAAGCTTAGCAACTGAATCTTTAGAAAAACTGTTTTTT. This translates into CARSLATESLEKLFF.

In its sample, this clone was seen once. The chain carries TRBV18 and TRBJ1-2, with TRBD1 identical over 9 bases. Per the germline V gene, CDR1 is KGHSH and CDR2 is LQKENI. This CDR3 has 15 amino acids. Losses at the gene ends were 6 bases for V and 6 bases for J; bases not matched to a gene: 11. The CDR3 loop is CASSLGQGIIDGYTF. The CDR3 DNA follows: TGTGCCAGCTCCCTGGGACAGGGAATAATTGATGGCTACACCTTC.